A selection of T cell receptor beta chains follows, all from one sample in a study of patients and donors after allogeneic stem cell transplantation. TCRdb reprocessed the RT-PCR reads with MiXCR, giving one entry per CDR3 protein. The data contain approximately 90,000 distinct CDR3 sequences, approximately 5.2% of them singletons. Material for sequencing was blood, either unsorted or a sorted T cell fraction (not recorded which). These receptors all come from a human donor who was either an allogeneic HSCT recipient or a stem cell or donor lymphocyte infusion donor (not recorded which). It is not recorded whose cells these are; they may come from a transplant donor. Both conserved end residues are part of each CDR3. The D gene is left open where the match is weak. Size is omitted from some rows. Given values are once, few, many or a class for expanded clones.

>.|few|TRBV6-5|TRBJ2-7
CASSYSTQGYEQYF
TGTGCCAGCAGTTACTCGACCCAGGGGTACGAGCAGTACTTC
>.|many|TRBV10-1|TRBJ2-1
CASSESIGQGFDEQFF
TGCGCCAGCAGTGAGTCTATCGGGCAGGGTTTTGATGAGCAGTTCTTC
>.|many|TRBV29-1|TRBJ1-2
CSVEDRTSGGYTF
TGCAGCGTTGAAGACAGAACATCTGGTGGCTACACCTTC
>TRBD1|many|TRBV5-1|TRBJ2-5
CASSSRVRQGSWETQYF
TGCGCCAGCAGCTCGCGTGTGAGACAGGGGTCCTGGGAGACCCAGTACTTC
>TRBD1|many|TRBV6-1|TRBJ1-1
CASSTKDRGLTEAFF
TGTGCCAGCAGTACCAAGGACAGGGGGCTCACTGAAGCTTTCTTT
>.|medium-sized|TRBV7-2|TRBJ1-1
CASSLQGLTMNTEAFF
TGTGCCAGCAGCTTACAGGGACTAACAATGAACACTGAAGCTTTCTTT
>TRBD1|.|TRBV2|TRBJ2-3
CASRAGTGGTDTQYF
TGTGCCAGCAGGGCCGGGACAGGGGGAACAGATACGCAGTATTTT
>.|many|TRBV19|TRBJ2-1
CASSNAGRRSYNEQFF
TGTGCCAGTAGTAACGCGGGACGACGCTCCTACAATGAGCAGTTCTTC
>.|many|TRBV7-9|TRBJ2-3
CASSLVIQKDTQYF
TGTGCCAGCAGCTTAGTGATTCAGAAAGATACGCAGTATTTT
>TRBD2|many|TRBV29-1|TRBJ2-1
CSVSGGPYNEQFF
TGCAGCGTTAGCGGGGGACCCTACAATGAGCAGTTCTTC
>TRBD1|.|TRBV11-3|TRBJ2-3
CASSYRQGDTQYF
TGTGCCAGCAGCTATAGACAGGGAGATACGCAGTATTTT
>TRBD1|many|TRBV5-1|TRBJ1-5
CASSTGGEYQPQHF
TGCGCCAGCAGCACAGGGGGCGAATATCAGCCCCAGCATTTT
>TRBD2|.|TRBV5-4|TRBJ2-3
CASSLAKWAGASTDTQYF
TGTGCCAGCAGCTTGGCCAAGTGGGCGGGAGCTAGCACAGATACGCAGTATTTT
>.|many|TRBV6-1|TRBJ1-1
CATLRFTEAFF
TGTGCCACCCTACGTTTCACTGAAGCTTTCTTT
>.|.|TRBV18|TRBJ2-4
CASSPPKQGAKNIQYF
TGTGCCAGCTCACCACCAAAACAGGGAGCCAAAAACATTCAGTACTTC
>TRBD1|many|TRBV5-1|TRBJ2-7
CASSSGQGSYEQYF
TGCGCCAGCAGCTCCGGACAGGGGAGCTACGAGCAGTACTTC
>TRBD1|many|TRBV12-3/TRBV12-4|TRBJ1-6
CASSFAGGSSPLHF
TGTGCCAGCAGTTTTGCAGGGGGCAGTTCACCCCTCCACTTT
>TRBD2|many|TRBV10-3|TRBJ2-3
CAISGLAGARDTQYF
TGTGCCATCAGCGGACTAGCGGGAGCTCGGGATACGCAGTATTTT
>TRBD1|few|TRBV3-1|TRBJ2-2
CASSQAGGYTGELFF
TGTGCCAGCAGCCAGGCAGGGGGCTACACCGGGGAGCTGTTTTTT
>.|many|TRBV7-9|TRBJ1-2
CASSFRTGYTF
TGTGCCAGCAGCTTTCGAACGGGCTACACCTTC
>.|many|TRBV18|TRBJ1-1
CASSPESNTEAFF
TGTGCCAGCTCACCGGAGTCGAACACTGAAGCTTTCTTT
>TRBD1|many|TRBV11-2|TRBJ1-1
CASSLEPTGRAFF
TGTGCCAGCAGCTTAGAGCCGACAGGGCGAGCTTTCTTT
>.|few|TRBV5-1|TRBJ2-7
CASSLATVTTYEQYF
TGCGCCAGCAGCTTGGCGACAGTTACGACCTACGAGCAGTACTTC
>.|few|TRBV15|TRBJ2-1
CATSRDPTQSRSEQFF
TGTGCCACCAGCAGAGATCCGACCCAGAGTAGGAGTGAGCAGTTCTTC
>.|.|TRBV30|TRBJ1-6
CAWSVPGLTLHF
TGTGCCTGGAGTGTACCGGGTTTGACCCTCCACTTT
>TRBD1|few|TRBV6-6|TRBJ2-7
CASSAGGYEQYF
TGTGCCAGCAGTGCAGGGGGCTACGAGCAGTACTTC
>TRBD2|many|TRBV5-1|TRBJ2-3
CASSLAGLTPGLGGDTQYF
TGCGCCAGCAGCTTGGCCGGACTGACCCCGGGACTAGGGGGAGATACGCAGTATTTT
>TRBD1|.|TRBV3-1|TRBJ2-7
CASSRPGTGINEQYF
TGTGCCAGCAGCCGCCCCGGGACAGGGATTAACGAGCAGTACTTC
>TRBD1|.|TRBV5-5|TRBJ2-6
CASSVGHRGLRGANVLTF
TGTGCCAGCAGCGTGGGGCACAGGGGGCTACGAGGGGCCAACGTCCTGACTTTC
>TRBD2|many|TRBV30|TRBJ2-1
CAWSQSSGGHEQFF
TGTGCCTGGTCGCAGTCCTCGGGGGGACATGAGCAGTTCTTC
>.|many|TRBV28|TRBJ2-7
CASSSRWARAYEQYF
TGTGCCAGCAGTTCTCGGTGGGCGAGAGCCTACGAGCAGTACTTC
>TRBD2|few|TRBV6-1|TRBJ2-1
CASSELAGPNEQFF
TGTGCCAGCAGTGAATTAGCGGGACCCAATGAGCAGTTCTTC
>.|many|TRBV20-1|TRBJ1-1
CSASSIRANTEAFF
TGCAGTGCTAGCTCGATAAGGGCGAACACTGAAGCTTTCTTT
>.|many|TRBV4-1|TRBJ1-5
CASSQELSVPGPQHF
TGCGCCAGCAGCCAAGAACTATCGGTGCCAGGGCCCCAGCATTTT
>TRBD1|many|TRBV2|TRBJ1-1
CASSWTGRNTEAFF
TGTGCCAGCAGTTGGACAGGTCGGAACACTGAAGCTTTCTTT
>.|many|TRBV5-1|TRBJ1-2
CASTLDSATDGYTF
TGCGCCAGCACCTTGGACAGCGCGACGGATGGCTACACCTTC
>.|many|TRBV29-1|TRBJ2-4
CSVGQNIQYF
TGCAGCGTTGGACAAAACATTCAGTACTTC
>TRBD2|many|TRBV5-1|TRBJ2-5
CASSPGASGTSGQPQYF
TGCGCCAGCAGCCCTGGGGCTAGCGGGACCTCCGGTCAGCCCCAGTACTTC
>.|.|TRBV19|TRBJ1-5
CASSIPLLSGNQPQHF
TGTGCCAGTAGTATACCGTTATTGTCGGGCAATCAGCCCCAGCATTTT
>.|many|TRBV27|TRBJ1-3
CASSSTGFTGNTIYF
TGTGCCAGCAGTTCAACAGGGTTTACTGGAAACACCATATATTTT
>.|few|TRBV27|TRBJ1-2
CASSSTYATDSYGYTF
TGTGCCAGCAGTTCCACATATGCGACGGATTCCTATGGCTACACCTTC
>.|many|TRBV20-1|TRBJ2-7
CSAQQGYEQYF
TGCAGTGCTCAACAGGGATACGAGCAGTACTTC
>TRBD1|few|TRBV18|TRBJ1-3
CASSSAGQGSGNTIYF
TGTGCCAGCTCAAGCGCGGGACAGGGCTCTGGAAACACCATATATTTT
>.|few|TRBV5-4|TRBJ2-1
CASSPLDPYNEQFF
TGTGCCAGCAGCCCCTTGGACCCATACAATGAGCAGTTCTTC
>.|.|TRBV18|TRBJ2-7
CASSPRGTEQYF
TGTGCCAGCTCACCTCGGGGGACCGAGCAGTACTTC
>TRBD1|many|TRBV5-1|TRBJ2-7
CASSLVPPGQGGYEQYF
TGCGCCAGCAGCTTGGTGCCCCCGGGACAGGGGGGCTACGAGCAGTACTTC
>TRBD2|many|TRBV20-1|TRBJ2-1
CSAGGSGRYNEQFF
TGCAGTGCCGGGGGTAGCGGGAGGTACAATGAGCAGTTCTTC